One sample yielded the 27 T cell receptor beta chains listed below, sequenced in a study of T cell repertoires in cytomegalovirus infection. TCRdb reanalysed the reads using MiXCR and keeps one entry per CDR3 protein. Counted here are some 600,000 distinct CDR3 sequences, approximately 24% occurring once; the ten biggest clones make up under 8.5%. Source material: CD8+ T cells from PBMCs. The receptors here all came from a human donor in good health (CMV status not recorded). Some clones in this sample may be carry-over from other donors' samples.

This clonotype was picked up a small number of times. This sequence joins TRBV12-3 or TRBV12-4 and TRBJ2-3; 8 bases are shared with TRBD1. V lost 3 bases to trimming and J lost 5 bases; unmatched junction nucleotides: 10. This CDR3 is 16 amino acids long. The CDR3 region has the DNA TGTGCCAGCAGTTTCCGCCCAGGGGGCTGGGTAGATACGCAGTATTTT. This codes for CASSFRPGGWVDTQYF.

This chain links TRBV7-9 with TRBJ2-1; 11 nucleotides line up with TRBD1. The CDR3 sequence is 15 residues long. Germline assignment: CDR1 SEHNR and CDR2 FQNEAQ (reference sequence). V lost 3 bases to trimming and J lost 5 bases; unmatched junction nucleotides: 3. DNA of the CDR3: TGTGCCAGCAGCTTGGGACAGGGGGTCCACAATGAGCAGTTCTTC. Its protein is CASSLGQGVHNEQFF.

Of note for this clonotype: A read error may account for a junction end that differs from germline. The CDR3 protein is CASSQERGRRLLGYTF. CDR3 DNA sequence: TGTGCCAGCAGCCAAGAGCGGGGCCGGCGCCTTTTAGGCTACACCTTT. This chain joins TRBV14 and TRBJ1-2; D is possibly TRBD1 (5 bases). There are 16 residues in the CDR3. The V gene's germline CDR1 is SGHDN and CDR2 FVKESK.

This clonotype was recorded a few times. The V and J genes are TRBV7-3 and TRBJ2-1; D ambiguous. V gave up 5 bases and J gave up 7 bases, with 12 bases separating them. Germline V gene lookup returns CDR1 SGHTA and CDR2 FQGTGA. The CDR3 covers 13 residues. This CDR3 is CASSAGHGNEQFF. The CDR3 DNA sequence: TGTGCCAGCAGCGCCGGCCATGGGAATGAGCAGTTCTTC.

This chain connects TRBV29-1 to TRBJ1-1; D call uncertain. In germline, CDR1 is SQVTM, CDR2 ANQGSEA. This CDR3 is built from 11 residues. The germline V and J ends were trimmed by 5 bases and 5 bases, with 9 bases remaining between them. The CDR3 DNA sequence: TGCAGCGTTTTCATAGGGACTGAAGCTTTCTTT. This encodes CSVFIGTEAFF. Complete variable domain (other parts from reference TRBV29-1 and TRBJ1-1): SAVISQKPSRDICQRGTSLTIQCQVDSQVTMMFWYRQQPGQSLTLIATANQGSEATYESGFVIDKFPISRPNLTFSTLTVSNMSPEDSSIYLCSVFIGTEAFFGQGTRLTVV.

This clonotype came up many times. V gene TRBV10-3 combines with J gene TRBJ2-7; D may be TRBD2 (6 bases). V shed 0 bases and J shed 7 bases, with 10 bases lying between them. Germline V CDR1 and CDR2: ENHRY, SYGVKD. The CDR3 totals 13 residues. CDR3 protein: CAISESTGREQYV. CDR3 DNA sequence: TGTGCCATCAGTGAGTCGACGGGGAGGGAGCAGTACGTC.

The genes are TRBV5-1 and TRBJ2-1; 8 nucleotides agree with TRBD2. The V and J ends lost 1 base and 0 bases, in that order; junction bases with no gene match: 6. This CDR3 region has 17 residues. Germline loops: CDR1 SGHRS, CDR2 YFSETQ. The CDR3: CASSLTPSGSSYNEQFF. In nucleotides, the CDR3 is TGCGCCAGCAGCTTGACCCCCAGCGGGAGCTCCTACAATGAGCAGTTCTTC.

This clonotype was counted a few times. This chain links TRBV29-1 with TRBJ2-1, with a tentative D call TRBD2 (5 bases). V lost 2 bases and J lost 10, with 6 bases in between. The CDR3 has 10 amino acids. CDR1 and CDR2 (germline): SQVTM, ANQGSEA. The CDR3 coding sequence is TGCAGCGTTGAAAGGGAGGAGCAGTTCTTC. This sequence encodes CSVEREEQFF.

This clonotype was seen many times. The chain couples TRBV20-1 to TRBJ2-1; 10 positions match TRBD1. The germline CDR1 and CDR2 sequences are DFQATT and SNEGSKA (reference sequence). This CDR3 has 16 amino acids. The ends lost 0 bases at V and 4 bases at J; junction bases unmatched: 6. In nucleotides, the CDR3 is TGCAGTGCTAGAGAACCGGGACAGGGGTCTTACAATGAGCAGTTCTTC. This translates into CSAREPGQGSYNEQFF.

The chain links TRBV13 to TRBJ1-1; 9 bases are a match to TRBD1. Germline loops: CDR1 PRHDT, CDR2 FYEKMQ (reference sequence). Germline trimming cut 5 bases from V and 10 bases from J; bases unmatched to any gene: 5. This CDR3 has 12 residues. CDR3 sequence reads: CASSPQGQGAFF. In DNA, the CDR3 is TGTGCCAGCAGCCCTCAGGGACAGGGAGCTTTCTTT.

The chain is built from TRBV20-1 and TRBJ2-2; D ambiguous. CDR3 length: 13 residues. Germline V CDR1 and CDR2: DFQATT, SNEGSKA (reference sequence). The V end lost 3 bases, the J end lost 7 bases, and 12 bases lay between the germline ends. CDR3 in DNA: TGCAGTGCTAGTCATCGGTCCATCGGGGAGCTGTTTTTT. This translates into CSASHRSIGELFF.

Concerning this clonotype: This may come from a read error, since a much larger clone is one base off. The rearrangement joins TRBV7-9 to TRBJ2-4; 10 positions agree with TRBD1. Germline CDR1 is SEHNR and CDR2 is FQNEAQ (reference sequence). V shed 4 bases and J 2 bases; nucleotides not matched to a gene: 5. This CDR3 comprises 16 residues. The CDR3 bases are TGTGCCAGCAGCTCCGGGACAGGGGAGACCAAAAACATTCAGTACTTC. Translated: CASSSGTGETKNIQYF.

In this sample, this clonotype turned up a few times. This chain joins TRBV7-3 and TRBJ1-1; D is unclear. The germline V and J ends were trimmed by 4 bases and 4 bases, with 10 bases remaining between them. In germline, CDR1 is SGHTA, CDR2 FQGTGA. This CDR3 contains 13 residues. In DNA, the CDR3 is TGTGCCAGCAGCTATGAAGGTAGCACTGAAGCTTTCTTT. As protein: CASSYEGSTEAFF.

The chain links TRBV3-1 to TRBJ1-2; TRBD1 is a possible D gene (5 bases). The ends were cut back, 4 bases at V and 2 bases at J, with 14 bases in the middle. CDR3 length equals 15 residues. Germline V gene lookup returns CDR1 LGHDT and CDR2 YNNKEL (reference sequence). The chain's CDR3 is CASSPDRWGNYGYTF. In DNA form, the CDR3 reads TGTGCCAGCAGCCCCGACAGATGGGGGAACTATGGCTACACCTTC. The whole variable domain, filled in from reference TRBV3-1 and TRBJ1-2, reads DTAVSQTPKYLVTQMGNDKSIKCEQNLGHDTMYWYKQDSKKFLKIMFSYNNKELIINETVPNRFSPKSPDKAHLNLHINSLELGDSAVYFCASSPDRWGNYGYTFGSGTRLTVV.

This clonotype was counted only a few times. CDR3 nucleotides: TGTGCCAGCCCGCCGGGACAGGGTAGGGTCACTGAAGCTTTCTTT. Amino acids: CASPPGQGRVTEAFF. The J gene is TRBJ1-1, the V gene TRBV7-8, with 9 bases fitting TRBD1. Germline V gene lookup returns CDR1 SGHVS and CDR2 FQNEAQ. The trim removed 8 bases at V and 4 bases at J, leaving 11 bases unmatched. The CDR3 is 15 residues long.

The chain carries TRBV20-1 and TRBJ2-7, with a weak D call TRBD2 (5 bases). Trimming took 0 bases from V and 2 from J, leaving 17 bases between them. Germline V lookup: CDR1 DFQATT, CDR2 SNEGSKA (reference sequence). This CDR3 is 16 amino acids long. The CDR3 nucleotides read TGCAGTGCTAGAGAATCGTCACTAGTCGGTACCTACGAGCAGTACTTC. Residues: CSARESSLVGTYEQYF.

This clonotype was counted many times. This sequence joins TRBV7-2 and TRBJ2-7, with 7 bases fitting TRBD1. This CDR3 spans 16 amino acids. Germline CDR1 reads SGHTA; CDR2 reads FQGNSA. Unmatched junction bases numbered 7, after V lost 1 base and J lost 1 base. The CDR3 region is CASSLEGGLGSYEQYF. DNA for the CDR3: TGTGCCAGCAGCTTAGAAGGGGGCTTAGGGTCCTACGAGCAGTACTTC.

This clonotype was counted between two and nine times. This chain links TRBV7-9 with TRBJ2-5, with 8 bases aligning to TRBD2. The CDR3 length is 14 residues. V lost 3 bases, J lost 5 bases, and 5 bases stayed unmatched. Germline V gene lookup returns CDR1 SEHNR and CDR2 FQNEAQ (reference sequence). The CDR3 region is CASSFTGGRETQYF. CDR3 in DNA: TGTGCCAGCAGCTTTACGGGGGGGCGTGAGACCCAGTACTTC.

This clonotype was observed a few times. The genes are TRBV2 and TRBJ1-1, with D unresolved. Germline V gene sequence: CDR1 SNHLY, CDR2 FYNNEI. This CDR3 comprises 13 residues. Trimming took off 1 base at V and 8 bases at J, with 11 bases between the two ends. The CDR3 sequence is CASSEELGDEAFF. CDR3 nucleotide sequence: TGTGCCAGCAGTGAAGAGTTAGGAGACGAAGCTTTCTTT.

On this clonotype itself: Since a much larger clone is just one base distant, this may be a read error. The genes are TRBV7-4 and TRBJ2-7; D uncertain. Germline CDR1 reads SGHVT; CDR2 reads SQSDAQ. This CDR3 has 12 amino acids. CDR3 nucleotide sequence: TGTACCAGCAGCTTAGTCCGGTACGAGCAGTACGTC. It translates to CTSSLVRYEQYV.

This clonotype was seen only a few times. This chain links TRBV15 with TRBJ1-1; D may be TRBD1 (5 bases). This CDR3 is 15 amino acids long. V was trimmed by 5 bases and J by 3 bases, leaving 16 bases between them. The V gene's germline CDR1 is LNHNV and CDR2 YYDKDF (reference sequence). DNA for the CDR3: TGTGCCACCAGCCGGGGGGGGGTAAGTTACACTGAAGCTTTCTTT. Amino acid sequence: CATSRGGVSYTEAFF.

This clonotype has at least ten counts. This chain uses TRBV7-2 with TRBJ2-3; no clear D. This CDR3 spans 15 amino acids. CDR1 SGHTA and CDR2 FQGNSA come from the germline V gene. The V end was cut by 4 bases, the J end by 4 bases, with 15 bases between. The CDR3 loop is CASSWATRWADTQYF. In DNA, the CDR3 is TGTGCCAGCAGCTGGGCCACCAGGTGGGCAGATACGCAGTATTTT.

This clonotype was counted only a few times. This rearrangement joins TRBV5-6 to TRBJ2-2; D gene unclear. There are 16 residues in the CDR3. Germline V gene lookup returns CDR1 SGHDT and CDR2 YYEEEE. V lost 0 bases to trimming and J lost 2 bases, with 11 bases between them. The CDR3 is CASSLGTTYNTGELFF. Here the CDR3 DNA reads TGTGCCAGCAGCTTGGGGACCACCTATAACACCGGGGAGCTGTTTTTT.

The chain carries TRBV5-1 and TRBJ1-2; perhaps TRBD1 as D (5 bases). V was pared by 6 bases and J by 9 bases, with 18 bases between. The germline V gene encodes CDR1 SGHRS and CDR2 YFSETQ. The CDR3 loop spans 13 amino acids. The CDR3 DNA is TGCGCCAGCAAGTCCCCGGGGGACGAGAGCTACACCTTC. Translation gives CASKSPGDESYTF.

The sample holds many counts of this clonotype. This chain joins TRBV7-2 and TRBJ2-1, with D tentatively TRBD2 (5 bases). The CDR3 extends over 10 amino acids. V gave up 8 bases and J gave up 9 bases, with 8 bases separating them. Germline-derived CDR1 and CDR2 are SGHTA and FQGNSA. As DNA, the CDR3 is TGTGCCAGCTTAGGGAGTGAGCAGTTCTTC. Amino acid sequence: CASLGSEQFF.

This clonotype showed up many times. The DNA of the CDR3 is TGTGCCAGCAGCTCTATAGGCTATGGCTACACCTTC. Residues: CASSSIGYGYTF. This chain links TRBV7-2 with TRBJ1-2; D is unclear. Trimming shortened V by 4 bases and J by 4 bases, and 7 bases separated the two germline ends. The CDR3 runs 12 residues. The V gene's germline CDR1 is SGHTA and CDR2 FQGNSA.

This clonotype has at least ten counts. V and J are TRBV7-9 and TRBJ1-2; the D gene is possibly TRBD1 (6 bases). This CDR3 contains 12 residues. Germline CDR1 reads SEHNR; CDR2 reads FQNEAQ (reference sequence). V lost 6 bases to trimming and J lost 5 bases, with 10 bases between them. As DNA, the CDR3 is TGTGCCAGCAGACCCGGACAGTATGGCTACACCTTC. Protein: CASRPGQYGYTF.